The 17 T cell receptor beta chains below come from one sample, sequenced in a study of spatial heterogeneity in lung cancer. The time point was: blood at routine non-recurrence follow-up after resection. In TCRdb, the 5' RACE reads were re-called with MiXCR into one record per CDR3 protein. The sample shows just under 45,000 distinct CDR3 sequences, about 22% of them seen only once. Source: PBMCs, taken at follow-up. The source is a female donor with early-stage non-small cell lung cancer.

The genes are TRBV2 and TRBJ2-1, with D possibly TRBD2 on 6 matching bases. Germline loops: CDR1 SNHLY, CDR2 FYNNEI. The V gene lost 8 bases and the J gene lost 5 bases, with 13 bases spanning the gap. The CDR3 is made up of 13 amino acids. Written as DNA, the CDR3 is TGTGCCAGCCGCGATTGGAGGGACAATGAGCAGTTCTTC. Amino acid sequence: CASRDWRDNEQFF.

Ten or more counts support this clonotype. The rearrangement links TRBV7-8 to TRBJ1-4; D perhaps matches TRBD1 (5 bases). This CDR3 contains 14 residues. The V and J ends lost 1 base and 5 bases respectively, with 8 bases between them. The germline V gene has CDR1 SGHVS and CDR2 FQNEAQ. CDR3 residues: CASSLGRGNEKLFF. The CDR3, as DNA: TGTGCCAGCAGCTTAGGGCGGGGGAATGAAAAACTGTTTTTT.

The V gene is TRBV5-1, the J gene TRBJ2-5; TRBD2 aligns across 7 bases. Losses at the gene ends were 2 bases for V and 3 bases for J; bases not matched to a gene: 16. Germline CDR1 SGHRS, CDR2 YFSETQ. CDR3 length: 18 residues. The CDR3 sequence: CASSFWRREATTEETQYF. CDR3 nucleotides: TGCGCCAGCAGCTTTTGGAGACGGGAGGCCACGACCGAAGAGACCCAGTACTTC. Combining the CDR3 with reference TRBV5-1 and TRBJ2-5 gives the whole variable domain KAGVTQTPRYLIKTRGQQVTLSCSPISGHRSVSWYQQTPGQGLQFLFEYFSETQRNKGNFPGRFSGRQFSNSRSEMNVSTLELGDSALYLCASSFWRREATTEETQYFGPGTRLLVL.

This clonotype was counted at least ten times. The chain is built from TRBV29-1 and TRBJ2-7, with 7 positions matching TRBD1. Looked up from germline, CDR1 is SQVTM and CDR2 is ANQGSEA. CDR3 length equals 13 residues. The J segment lost 0 bases and the V segment lost 7 bases, leaving 6 bases of the junction unmatched. This CDR3 is CSEKDRSSYEQYF. In nucleotides, the CDR3 is TGCAGCGAAAAGGACAGGAGCTCCTACGAGCAGTACTTC.

This clonotype has at least ten counts. The V and J genes are TRBV2 and TRBJ2-5; D ambiguous. Germline V gene sequence: CDR1 SNHLY, CDR2 FYNNEI. The CDR3 runs 15 residues. Trimming took 8 bases from V and 5 from J, leaving 21 bases between them. This CDR3 reads CASRRDLGIPETQYF. Written as DNA, the CDR3 is TGTGCCAGCCGTCGAGACCTAGGGATTCCGGAGACCCAGTACTTC.

For this clonotype: Relative to the germline gene, one junction end is altered; a read error may explain this. This chain links TRBV7-9 with TRBJ1-5; D remains unclear. The CDR3 contains 13 residues. Germline lookup yields CDR1 SEHNR and CDR2 FQNEAQ (reference sequence). The chain's CDR3 is CASSFGSNQHQHF. The CDR3 nucleotides are TGTGCCAGCAGCTTCGGTAGCAATCAGCACCAGCATTTT.

This clonotype was detected a few times. The V call is TRBV11-1, the J call TRBJ2-7; no clear D. The CDR3 loop spans 14 amino acids. In germline, CDR1 is SGHAT, CDR2 FQDESV (reference sequence). The V end was cut by 5 bases, the J end by 5 bases, with 16 bases between. The CDR3 sequence is CASSPRAIVDEQYF. The CDR3 coding sequence is TGTGCCAGCAGCCCTCGGGCGATAGTCGACGAGCAGTACTTC. The complete variable domain, with remaining parts taken from reference TRBV11-1 and TRBJ2-7, reads EAEVAQSPRYKITEKSQAVAFWCDPISGHATLYWYRQILGQGPELLVQFQDESVVDDSQLPKDRFSAERLKGVDSTLKIQPAELGDSAMYLCASSPRAIVDEQYFGPGTRLTVT.

As to this clonotype: A much larger clone is a single base away; this may be a read error. V usage is TRBV7-9 and J usage is TRBJ1-2; D remains ambiguous. Per the germline V gene, CDR1 is SEHNR and CDR2 is FQNEAQ (reference sequence). The V end lost 6 bases, the J end lost 4 bases, and 12 bases lay between the germline ends. The CDR3 is made up of 13 amino acids. Here the CDR3 DNA reads TGTGCCAGCAGACCCGGATGGGCCTATGGCTACACCTTC. Its protein is CASRPGWAYGYTF.

The chain uses TRBV10-2 and TRBJ2-5; 7 nucleotides agree with TRBD2. V shed 10 bases, J shed 2 bases, and the junction held 10 bases outside the gene matches. CDR3 length: 14 amino acids. Germline V gene lookup returns CDR1 WSHSY and CDR2 SAAADI. The CDR3 nucleotides read TGCGCCACCGGGGTGGCGGGGGTGCAAGAGACCCAGTACTTC. This gives the protein CATGVAGVQETQYF.

CDR3 in amino acids: CSARDGAMPGTDTQYF. The CDR3 DNA is TGCAGTGCTAGAGATGGAGCCATGCCCGGTACAGATACGCAGTATTTT. The V and J genes are TRBV20-1 and TRBJ2-3; D is undetermined. Germline loops: CDR1 DFQATT, CDR2 SNEGSKA (reference sequence). The CDR3 extends over 16 amino acids. V lost 0 bases and J 3 bases, leaving 16 bases between the germline ends.

The chain employs TRBV7-3 and TRBJ2-7; 7 positions match TRBD1. This CDR3 comprises 16 residues. CDR1 is SGHTA and CDR2 is FQGTGA in the germline V gene. Unmatched junction bases numbered 9, after V lost 1 base and J lost 3 bases. CDR3 sequence reads: CASSLRLPGQNYEQYF. The CDR3 DNA reads as TGTGCCAGCAGCTTAAGGCTCCCGGGACAGAACTACGAGCAGTACTTC.

This clonotype was found a few times. The chain uses TRBV9 and TRBJ1-1; D is unclear. Trimming took off 0 bases at V and 1 base at J, with 4 bases between the two ends. The germline gives CDR1 SGDLS, CDR2 YYNGEE. CDR3 size: 13 residues. CDR3 in amino acids: CASSVGPNTEAFF. For the CDR3, the DNA is TGTGCCAGCAGCGTAGGGCCGAACACTGAAGCTTTCTTT.

The J gene is TRBJ2-2, the V gene TRBV5-1; possibly TRBD2 for D (7 bases). Looked up from germline, CDR1 is SGHRS and CDR2 is YFSETQ. V was clipped by 5 bases and J by 2 bases, with 16 bases between them. The CDR3 length is 16 residues. The CDR3 sequence: CASRSSGDTNTGELFF. The CDR3 coding sequence is TGCGCCAGCAGGTCCAGCGGGGACACCAACACCGGGGAGCTGTTTTTT.

V usage is TRBV12-3 or TRBV12-4 and J usage is TRBJ2-1; unclear D gene. This CDR3 contains 14 residues. V was pared by 7 bases and J by 0 bases, with 10 bases between. The CDR3 spells CASKGVSSYNEQFF. The CDR3, as DNA: TGTGCCAGCAAGGGCGTCAGCTCCTACAATGAGCAGTTCTTC.

Ten or more counts support this clonotype. This chain links TRBV12-3 or TRBV12-4 with TRBJ2-5; the match to TRBD2 covers 7 bases. Unmatched junction bases numbered 11, after V lost 6 bases and J lost 7 bases. CDR3 length: 14 amino acids. The CDR3 DNA sequence: TGTGCCAGCAGCCTTCAGACTAGCCCAGGGACCCAGTACTTC. Translation gives CASSLQTSPGTQYF.

The chain employs TRBV7-3 and TRBJ2-5; D may be TRBD1 or TRBD2 (5 bases each). This CDR3 is 15 amino acids long. Germline V gives CDR1 SGHTA, CDR2 FQGTGA. V was cut by 1 base and J by 1 base, with 10 bases left in between. CDR3 loop: CASSLIMGPQETQYF. CDR3 nucleotide sequence: TGTGCCAGCAGCTTAATAATGGGACCCCAAGAGACCCAGTACTTC. Drawing the rest from reference TRBV7-3 and TRBJ2-5, the complete variable domain is GAGVSQTPSNKVTEKGKYVELRCDPISGHTALYWYRQSLGQGPEFLIYFQGTGAADDSGLPNDRFFAVRPEGSVSTLKIQRTERGDSAVYLCASSLIMGPQETQYFGPGTRLLVL.

This clonotype came up a few times. The V call is TRBV14, the J call TRBJ2-5; D is perhaps TRBD1 (6 bases). Germline V gene lookup returns CDR1 SGHDN and CDR2 FVKESK. The V and J ends lost 4 bases and 5 bases respectively, with 20 bases between them. There are 16 residues in the CDR3. In DNA form, the CDR3 reads TGTGCCAGCAGCCTCTTCCGACAGGCGCTAGGGGAGACCCAGTACTTC. This encodes CASSLFRQALGETQYF.